The 10 T cell receptor beta chains presented below share a single source sample, sequenced in a study of CD8+ T cells in alopecia areata (dated by TCRdb to the late 2010s). Preparation of the library involved the immunoSEQ multiplex PCR assay. For TCR sequencing, RNA was extracted from every sample and reverse transcribed into cDNA to serve as template. Imported from immuneACCESS, the table was reduced by TCRdb to in-frame sequences with V and J called. These copies leave out some clones; in studies compared against another copy, an unresolved V gene accounts for under half, and the cause of the remainder is not known. The sample table shows 90,000 to 100,000 clones, and 50% to 75% are seen once. The ten largest clones take up around 15% of the sample. The sample's time point label, decoded: around 4 weeks on oral tofacitinib. What this sample's treatment or condition label stands for: oral pan-JAK inhibitor, 5-10 mg twice daily.

This material consisted of CD8+ T cells sorted from blood, taken at week 4, from a patient treated with tofacitinib. The receptors derive from a human donor with alopecia areata.

The chain is built from TRBV4-1 and TRBJ1-4; the D is unclear. Trimming pared 3 bases from V and 4 bases from J, leaving 3 bases between. Germline lookup yields CDR1 MGHRA and CDR2 YSYEKL. The CDR3 runs to 12 residues. CDR3 amino acids: CASSQGNEKLFF. In DNA form, the CDR3 reads TGCGCCAGCAGCCAGGGTAATGAAAAACTGTTTTTT.

V is TRBV5-1 and J is TRBJ2-5; maybe TRBD1 (6 bases). Per the germline V gene, CDR1 is SGHRS and CDR2 is YFSETQ. V was pared by 4 bases and J by 5 bases, with 18 bases between. CDR3 length equals 15 residues. The CDR3 is CASSPLHRDGETQYF. The CDR3 DNA follows: TGCGCCAGCAGCCCCCTCCACAGGGACGGCGAGACCCAGTACTTC.

This clone was counted only a few times. The V and J genes are TRBV27 and TRBJ2-1; 10 nucleotides align to TRBD2. The CDR3 sequence is 15 residues long. V shed 6 bases and J 7 bases; nucleotides not matched to a gene: 9. Per the germline V gene, CDR1 is MNHEY and CDR2 is SMNVEV (reference sequence). Written as DNA, the CDR3 is TGTGCCAGCAGCATCCTAGCGGGAGACGGTAATGAGCAGTTCTTC. Its translation: CASSILAGDGNEQFF.

The table lists this clone with a few counts. The rearrangement links TRBV5-1 to TRBJ2-7, with D perhaps matching TRBD2 (5 bases). V lost 0 bases, J lost 4 bases, and 8 bases lay in between. CDR3 size: 13 residues. CDR1 and CDR2 from the germline V gene are SGHRS and YFSETQ. CDR3 in amino acids: CASSLGSGYEQYF. Written as DNA, the CDR3 is TGCGCCAGCAGCTTGGGATCGGGATACGAGCAGTACTTC.

This clone was picked up a small number of times. The junction does not match germline at one end; this may be a read error. This chain joins TRBV7-2 and TRBJ2-3, with D perhaps matching TRBD2 (5 bases). Germline CDR1 and CDR2: SGHTA and FQGNSA. The CDR3 consists of 15 residues. This CDR3 reads CASSQGGGAADTQYF. The CDR3 coding sequence is TGCGCCAGCAGCCAAGGCGGAGGAGCGGCAGATACGCAGTATTTT.

The chain joins TRBV6-5 to TRBJ1-1, with TRBD1 matching 8 bases. Germline CDR1 and CDR2: MNHEY and SVGAGI. The CDR3 is made up of 16 amino acids. Losses at the gene ends were 0 bases for V and 2 bases for J; bases not matched to a gene: 5. In nucleotides, the CDR3 is TGTGCCAGCAGTTACTCGTATCCAGGGGGCAACACTGAAGCTTTCTTT. Translation: CASSYSYPGGNTEAFF.

The rearrangement joins TRBV19 to TRBJ2-3; TRBD1 might be the D (6 bases). Germline V gene lookup returns CDR1 LNHDA and CDR2 SQIVND (reference sequence). V lost 3 bases to trimming and J lost 4 bases, with 14 bases between them. The CDR3 has 15 amino acids. The CDR3 loop reads CASSIGQGIADTQYF. CDR3 coding DNA: TGTGCCAGTAGTATCGGGCAGGGGATCGCAGATACGCAGTATTTT.

This rearrangement joins TRBV27 to TRBJ2-2; D may match TRBD1 or TRBD2 (5 bases each). V gave up 5 bases and J gave up 1 base, with 17 bases separating them. CDR3 length: 17 residues. Germline lookup yields CDR1 MNHEY and CDR2 SMNVEV (reference sequence). The CDR3 protein is CASSPSWGKGNTGELFF. The CDR3 nucleotides are TGTGCCAGCAGTCCGAGCTGGGGGAAAGGGAACACCGGGGAGCTGTTTTTT.

The genes are TRBV27 and TRBJ2-7; D gene ambiguous. The V end was cut by 5 bases, the J end by 2 bases, with 13 bases between. Germline CDR1 and CDR2: MNHEY and SMNVEV (reference sequence). The CDR3 runs 14 residues. The chain's CDR3 is CASSEQFPTYEQYF. CDR3 bases: TGTGCCAGCAGTGAACAGTTTCCCACCTACGAGCAGTACTTC.

The chain links TRBV14 to TRBJ1-1, with unresolved D. The CDR3 is 12 residues long. Between the trimmed V and J ends, which lost 4 bases and 14 bases, there was a span of 17 bases. Germline V gene lookup returns CDR1 SGHDN and CDR2 FVKESK. The CDR3 here is CASSRLRSRRFF. The DNA of the CDR3 is TGTGCCAGCAGCCGGTTAAGGTCCCGCCGCTTCTTT.